Presented here are 2 T cell receptor beta chains from one specimen sequenced in a study of regulatory T cells in long-lasting Graves disease. Specified time point: persistent/refractory GD, antithyroid drugs over 5 years with positive TRAb. PBMC-derived RNA was used for the TCR library. CDR3 regions were amplified by Arm-PCR using iRepertoire HTBI primers to build TCR beta libraries. From the multiplex PCR reads, TCRdb called clonotypes with MiXCR, one entry per CDR3 protein. Found here are 350,000 to 500,000 distinct CDR3 sequences, under 25% of them singletons; the top ten hold roughly an eighth. The source was peripheral blood mononuclear cells (PBMCs), collected when the disease was refractory, from a patient treated with antithyroid drugs. The receptors stem from a female donor with Graves disease.

This clonotype was seen once. The rearrangement joins TRBV6-5 to TRBJ2-7, with TRBD2 matching 8 bases. This CDR3 contains 15 residues. Germline V lookup: CDR1 MNHEY, CDR2 SVGAGI. V gave up 2 bases and J gave up 2 bases; unmatched junction bases: 5. CDR3 DNA sequence: TGTGCCAGCAGTTACGAACTAGCGGCTCCCTACGAGCAGTACTTC. This translates into CASSYELAAPYEQYF.

This clonotype has at least ten counts. V gene TRBV28 combines with J gene TRBJ1-4; TRBD1 agrees at 7 bases. The trim removed 1 base at V and 0 bases at J, leaving 2 bases unmatched. CDR1 is MDHEN, CDR2 SYDVKM, per germline. This CDR3 contains 16 residues. CDR3 sequence: CASSLLGTATNEKLFF. CDR3 DNA: TGTGCCAGCAGTTTATTAGGGACAGCAACTAATGAAAAACTGTTTTTT.